This T cell receptor (beta chain) was retrieved from a study of chemoradiotherapy in HPV16-positive cancers. Assay used: immunoSEQ multiplex PCR; TCRdb lists only in-frame clones, some missing. Found here are fewer than 9,500 clones, 71% of them singletons; the top ten hold around 10%. Whole-study results and caveats: During treatment, candidate HPV-specific clones and E7-related motifs expanded in tumor. HPV-specific T cells were functionally defined from only two HPV16-positive patients.

The CDR3 consists of 14 residues. V was trimmed by 1 base and J by 7 bases, leaving 12 bases between them. In germline, CDR1 is SGHAT, CDR2 FQNNGV. To note about this clone: Its antigen is unidentified.

This TCR was sampled from a human donor with HPV-associated anogenital cancer. The biological material was taken from a patient who underwent chemoradiotherapy. This rearrangement joins TRBV11-2 to TRBJ2-3, with D uncertain. The CDR3 loop reads CASSLVVSFNTQYF. CDR3 DNA: TGTGCCAGCAGCTTAGTGGTTAGTTTTAATACGCAGTATTTT.